These 29 T cell receptor beta chains were all obtained from the same sample, sequenced in a study of cytomegalovirus exposure and HLA in healthy donors. PCR used 60 Vbeta primers and 13 Jbeta primers. The method was immunoSEQ multiplex PCR; TCRdb's version includes in-frame clones alone and lacks a portion of them. The sample records roughly 110,000 clones, over 75% being singletons. The sequenced sample consisted of PBMCs. Every receptor here comes from a man aged 25-45 years in good health and CMV-seronegative.

The rearrangement uses TRBV7-2 and TRBJ2-3, with D unclear. Germline lookup yields CDR1 SGHTA and CDR2 FQGNSA. V lost 5 bases to trimming and J lost 3 bases, with 12 bases between them. The CDR3 is 14 amino acids. The CDR3 region is CASSLRMTTDTQYF. CDR3 DNA: TGTGCCAGCAGCCTCAGGATGACGACAGATACGCAGTATTTT.

The chain employs TRBV28 and TRBJ1-1; D is ambiguous. The V gene's germline CDR1 is MDHEN and CDR2 SYDVKM. The CDR3 is made up of 11 amino acids. The V end was cut by 3 bases, the J end by 5 bases, with 4 bases between. The CDR3 nucleotides are TGTGCCAGCAGTTTGCGAACTGAAGCTTTCTTT. The encoded protein is CASSLRTEAFF.

The J gene is TRBJ2-7, the V gene TRBV30, with a possible D match to TRBD2 (6 bases). From germline, CDR1 is GTSNPN and CDR2 SVGIG (reference sequence). This CDR3 contains 14 residues. V was pared by 0 bases and J by 0 bases, with 9 bases between. The CDR3 DNA follows: TGTGCCTGGAGTGTCGGCGGGACCTCCTACGAGCAGTACTTC. Protein sequence: CAWSVGGTSYEQYF.

J is TRBJ2-3 and V is TRBV6-1, with 10 bases matching TRBD2. V shed 2 bases and J 4 bases; nucleotides not matched to a gene: 3. Looked up from germline, CDR1 is MNHNS and CDR2 is SASEGT. CDR3 size: 15 residues. The CDR3 DNA reads TGTGCCAGCAGTGAAACAGCGGGGGGGCCAGATACGCAGTATTTT. Protein: CASSETAGGPDTQYF.

The CDR3 sequence: CASSLNRGINSPLHF. The CDR3 DNA reads TGCGCCAGCAGCCTCAACAGGGGGATCAATTCACCCCTCCACTTT. The chain couples TRBV4-1 to TRBJ1-6; 8 positions agree with TRBD1. The ends lost 4 bases at V and 7 bases at J; junction bases unmatched: 6. This CDR3 comprises 15 residues. Looked up from germline, CDR1 is MGHRA and CDR2 is YSYEKL.

The V gene is TRBV29-1, the J gene TRBJ1-3; 8 bases fit TRBD1. V lost 5 bases, J lost 2 bases, and 8 bases stayed unmatched. CDR3 length: 15 amino acids. Germline V lookup: CDR1 SQVTM, CDR2 ANQGSEA. CDR3: CSVSTGAAPGNTIYF. The CDR3, as DNA: TGCAGCGTTTCGACAGGGGCCGCTCCTGGAAACACCATATATTTT.

This chain connects TRBV4-2 to TRBJ2-1, with a weak D call TRBD2 (5 bases). The CDR3 has 16 residues. Germline V gene lookup returns CDR1 LGHNA and CDR2 YNFKEQ. V lost 2 bases, J lost 5 bases, and 16 bases lay in between. The CDR3 bases are TGTGCCAGCAGCCAAACCGGGGTCAGGCCAAACAATGAGCAGTTCTTC. This codes for CASSQTGVRPNNEQFF.

This chain connects TRBV5-4 to TRBJ1-2; 7 positions agree with TRBD1. With 4 bases clipped from V and 0 bases from J, the junction kept 6 bases outside the gene matches. The CDR3 loop spans 15 amino acids. From germline, CDR1 is SGHNT and CDR2 YYREEE (reference sequence). The CDR3 loop is CASSQDRRTNYGYTF. The CDR3 nucleotides are TGTGCCAGCAGCCAGGACAGGAGAACTAACTATGGCTACACCTTC.

The V and J genes are TRBV5-1 and TRBJ2-1; 11 bases agree with TRBD2. CDR1 is SGHRS, CDR2 YFSETQ, per germline. The CDR3 contains 19 residues. The junction had 12 bases not matched to a gene; V was cut back by 4 bases and J by 0 bases. CDR3 loop: CASSPAGLAGGSSYNEQFF. The DNA of the CDR3 is TGCGCCAGCAGCCCCGCCGGGCTAGCGGGAGGTAGCTCCTACAATGAGCAGTTCTTC.

This rearrangement joins TRBV30 to TRBJ2-4, with D perhaps matching TRBD1 (5 bases). Per germline, CDR1 GTSNPN and CDR2 SVGIG (reference sequence). This CDR3 is built from 15 residues. V gave up 6 bases and J gave up 1 base, with 16 bases separating them. This CDR3 is CACLEGVLAKNIQYF. The CDR3 DNA reads TGTGCCTGCCTGGAAGGGGTTCTCGCCAAAAACATTCAGTACTTC.

This clone came up once. The V call is TRBV27, the J call TRBJ1-2, with 8 nucleotides matching TRBD1. CDR1 and CDR2 (germline): MNHEY, SMNVEV (reference sequence). The V segment lost 6 bases and the J segment 5 bases; nucleotides outside the gene matches: 8. The CDR3 runs 14 residues. The CDR3 loop reads CASSLNRGDYGYTF. CDR3 nucleotide sequence: TGTGCCAGCAGCCTCAACAGGGGGGATTATGGCTACACCTTC.

This clone turned up a few times. The genes are TRBV9 and TRBJ1-1, with no clear D. The CDR3 has 14 amino acids. Germline lookup yields CDR1 SGDLS and CDR2 YYNGEE. V was pared by 0 bases and J by 2 bases, with 8 bases between. In nucleotides, the CDR3 is TGTGCCAGCAGCGTAGCCGCAGGCAACACTGAAGCTTTCTTT. Protein sequence: CASSVAAGNTEAFF.

The chain links TRBV29-1 to TRBJ1-2; weak D call: TRBD1 (6 bases). Germline CDR1 reads SQVTM; CDR2 reads ANQGSEA. The V gene lost 4 bases and the J gene lost 9 bases, with 9 bases spanning the gap. The CDR3 sequence is 10 residues long. This chain's CDR3 is CSVVQGRYTF. The CDR3 DNA reads as TGCAGCGTTGTTCAGGGGCGCTACACCTTC.

The chain carries TRBV27 and TRBJ1-5; D not resolved. V gave up 2 bases and J gave up 0 bases, with 8 bases separating them. Germline V gene lookup returns CDR1 MNHEY and CDR2 SMNVEV (reference sequence). This CDR3 is built from 15 residues. The CDR3 here is CASSLSGYSNQPQHF. The CDR3, as DNA: TGTGCCAGCAGTTTAAGCGGTTATAGCAATCAGCCCCAGCATTTT.

This clone was seen just once. The chain links TRBV9 to TRBJ1-1; the D is unclear. Germline V gives CDR1 SGDLS, CDR2 YYNGEE. Trimming took off 1 base at V and 2 bases at J, with 12 bases between the two ends. The CDR3 length is 15 residues. The CDR3 DNA follows: TGTGCCAGCAGCGTATATGGGCGGGGAAACACTGAAGCTTTCTTT. Its protein product is CASSVYGRGNTEAFF.

V and J are TRBV6-5 and TRBJ2-3; D might be TRBD1 (5 bases). This CDR3 is 15 amino acids long. The V gene lost 5 bases and the J gene lost 0 bases, with 12 bases spanning the gap. Germline V gene sequence: CDR1 MNHEY, CDR2 SVGAGI. The CDR3 DNA sequence: TGTGCCAGCAGTAGGGGTCCGTATAGCACAGATACGCAGTATTTT. Protein: CASSRGPYSTDTQYF.

The V and J genes are TRBV7-2 and TRBJ2-1; 11 nucleotides match TRBD2. CDR3 length: 16 amino acids. V was clipped by 4 bases and J by 7 bases; unmatched bases: 9. Germline lookup yields CDR1 SGHTA and CDR2 FQGNSA. CDR3 residues: CASSSDSGGAGNEQFF. CDR3 DNA: TGTGCCAGCAGCTCAGATAGCGGGGGGGCCGGGAATGAGCAGTTCTTC. The full variable domain, with the rest looked up from reference TRBV7-2 and TRBJ2-1, is GAGVSQSPSNKVTEKGKDVELRCDPISGHTALYWYRQSLGQGLEFLIYFQGNSAPDKSGLPSDRFSAERTGGSVSTLTIQRTQQEDSAVYLCASSSDSGGAGNEQFFGPGTRLTVL.

V gene TRBV15 combines with J gene TRBJ2-5; 13 bases map to TRBD2. The V gene's germline CDR1 is LNHNV and CDR2 YYDKDF (reference sequence). V shed 3 bases, J shed 2 bases, and the junction held 0 bases outside the gene matches. The CDR3 totals 15 residues. The CDR3, as DNA: TGTGCCACCAGCAGGGGACTAGCGGGACAAGAGACCCAGTACTTC. As protein: CATSRGLAGQETQYF.

This clone has a handful of counts. This chain links TRBV25-1 with TRBJ1-2, with 11 bases identical to TRBD1. CDR3 size: 15 residues. Germline CDR1 reads MGHDK; CDR2 reads SYGVNS. V shed 2 bases and J 8 bases; nucleotides not matched to a gene: 7. CDR3 DNA: TGTGCCAGCAGTGAAGAGGACAGGGGGCGTGAAGGCTACACCTTC. Translated, it gives CASSEEDRGREGYTF.

The rearrangement links TRBV29-1 to TRBJ2-5; the match to TRBD1 covers 7 bases. CDR3 length equals 12 residues. CDR1 is SQVTM and CDR2 is ANQGSEA in the germline V gene. J gave up 4 bases and V 6 bases, and 5 bases lay outside the gene matches. DNA of the CDR3: TGCAGCGTATTGACAGGGCTAGAGACCCAGTACTTC. This gives the protein CSVLTGLETQYF.

This clone was seen more than once but under ten times. This chain joins TRBV6-1 and TRBJ1-5; TRBD1 aligns across 8 bases. From germline, CDR1 is MNHNS and CDR2 SASEGT. V trimming: 5 bases; J trimming: 7 bases; junction bases outside the gene matches: 7. The CDR3 sequence is 14 residues long. CDR3: CASSRTGIEQPQHF. CDR3 coding DNA: TGTGCCAGCAGTCGGACAGGGATAGAACAGCCCCAGCATTTT.

The chain joins TRBV7-8 to TRBJ2-7; 7 bases match TRBD1. After removal of 2 bases from V and 1 base from J, the junction contained 5 bases not matched to a gene. The CDR3 is 15 residues long. The germline V gene encodes CDR1 SGHVS and CDR2 FQNEAQ. Written as DNA, the CDR3 is TGTGCCAGCAGCTTAAGCGCAGGGGGTTCCTACGAGCAGTACTTC. This codes for CASSLSAGGSYEQYF.

This chain connects TRBV7-9 to TRBJ2-7; TRBD1 aligns across 11 bases. The germline V gene encodes CDR1 SEHNR and CDR2 FQNEAQ (reference sequence). Trimming cost V 6 bases and J 4 bases; bases outside gene matches: 5. The CDR3 spans 14 residues. CDR3 region: CASSAGTGGYEQYF. The CDR3, as DNA: TGTGCCAGCAGTGCCGGGACAGGGGGTTACGAGCAGTACTTC.

The chain couples TRBV18 to TRBJ1-1; 7 bases are shared with TRBD1. Germline lookup yields CDR1 KGHSH and CDR2 LQKENI. With V trimmed by 5 bases and J by 9 bases, 6 bases remained unmatched. The CDR3 spans 12 residues. The CDR3 sequence: CASSTQGEQAFF. CDR3 nucleotide sequence: TGTGCCAGCTCAACTCAGGGGGAGCAAGCTTTCTTT.

V and J are TRBV14 and TRBJ1-4; a possible D gene is TRBD1 (5 bases). Per germline, CDR1 SGHDN and CDR2 FVKESK. Deletions cut 4 bases from V and 8 bases from J, with 14 bases between. The CDR3 sequence is 14 residues long. In DNA form, the CDR3 reads TGTGCCAGCAGCCCCCCAGGGCCTGGCGAAAAACTGTTTTTT. This codes for CASSPPGPGEKLFF.

V usage is TRBV7-8 and J usage is TRBJ2-1, with 7 nucleotides matching TRBD2. CDR1 and CDR2 from the germline V gene are SGHVS and FQNEAQ. The CDR3 has 16 amino acids. V lost 4 bases and J lost 2; bases outside the gene matches: 8. In nucleotides, the CDR3 is TGTGCCAGCAGCTCCGAGGGGCTAGCGGCCTACAATGAGCAGTTCTTC. It translates to CASSSEGLAAYNEQFF.

The chain uses TRBV7-2 and TRBJ2-1, with D possibly being TRBD1 (6 bases). The V and J ends lost 9 bases and 11 bases respectively, with 17 bases between them. Germline CDR1 reads SGHTA; CDR2 reads FQGNSA. The CDR3 loop spans 12 amino acids. The CDR3 coding sequence is TGTGCCAGTTCCATGGTGGGGGCCAAGCAGTTCTTC. It codes for CASSMVGAKQFF.

In its sample, this clone was seen many times. This chain joins TRBV19 and TRBJ1-1; TRBD1 agrees at 8 bases. The CDR3 sequence is 14 residues long. Germline CDR1 LNHDA, CDR2 SQIVND (reference sequence). With V trimmed by 6 bases and J by 4 bases, 7 bases remained unmatched. The CDR3 nucleotides are TGTGCCAGTAGCAACAGGGGGTTAAGCACTGAAGCTTTCTTT. Protein sequence: CASSNRGLSTEAFF.

The gene calls are TRBV27 and TRBJ1-1; no clear D gene. The CDR3 is 11 amino acids. Germline loops: CDR1 MNHEY, CDR2 SMNVEV (reference sequence). Trimming shortened V by 4 bases and J by 10 bases, and 10 bases separated the two germline ends. Here the CDR3 DNA reads TGTGCCAGCAGTTCCCGAGTAAGAGCTTTCTTT. Its translation: CASSSRVRAFF.